Each of the 26 T cell receptor beta chains below was sequenced from the same sample in a study of T cells in Graves' hyperthyroidism and ophthalmopathy. Template material for amplifying TCR beta CDR3 regions consisted of RNA transcripts. A first-round RT-PCR of the TCR CDR3 used the HTBI primer set. MiXCR, applied by TCRdb to the multiplex PCR reads, yields one record per CDR3 protein. Of around 520,000 distinct CDR3 sequences in the sample, around 15% were seen once. Sample: blood. The receptors were sampled from a woman aged 40 to 49 with Graves' hyperthyroidism.

In its sample, this clonotype was seen many times. This rearrangement joins TRBV24-1 to TRBJ2-5, with 7 positions matching TRBD2. The germline CDR1 and CDR2 sequences are KGHDR and SFDVKD. The CDR3 runs 13 residues. With V trimmed by 7 bases and J by 2 bases, 3 bases remained unmatched. DNA of the CDR3: TGTGCCACCAGAGAGCGGGAACAAGAGACCCAGTACTTC. It specifies CATREREQETQYF.

Many counts were recorded for this clonotype. This rearrangement joins TRBV7-2 to TRBJ2-3; D possibly corresponds to TRBD1 (6 bases). The germline V gene encodes CDR1 SGHTA and CDR2 FQGNSA. The CDR3 is 13 amino acids. The germline V and J ends were trimmed by 8 bases and 7 bases, with 16 bases remaining between them. The CDR3 coding sequence is TGTGCCAGCGCCGAAGGACGGGACAATACGCAGTATTTT. This encodes CASAEGRDNTQYF.

There are a few counts of this clonotype. The gene calls are TRBV7-6 and TRBJ2-5; 12 positions agree with TRBD1. The junction had 8 bases not matched to a gene; V was cut back by 5 bases and J by 1 base. The CDR3 spans 17 residues. In germline, CDR1 is SGHVS, CDR2 FNYEAQ. This chain's CDR3 is CASSPGQGARGQETQYF. The CDR3 DNA reads as TGTGCCAGCAGCCCGGGACAGGGGGCGAGGGGCCAAGAGACCCAGTACTTC.

The rearrangement joins TRBV24-1 to TRBJ2-5; perhaps TRBD2 as D (6 bases). The germline V gene has CDR1 KGHDR and CDR2 SFDVKD. V gave up 7 bases and J gave up 5 bases, with 16 bases separating them. The CDR3 has 14 amino acids. The CDR3 DNA is TGTGCCACCAGCCGGGGAGGTAGCGCGGAGACCCAGTACTTC. Its translation: CATSRGGSAETQYF.

This clonotype has at least ten counts. This sequence joins TRBV30 and TRBJ1-6, with 7 bases aligning to TRBD1. The J segment lost 7 bases and the V segment lost 4 bases, leaving 7 bases of the junction unmatched. This CDR3 is built from 14 residues. Germline V gene data show CDR1 as GTSNPN and CDR2 as SVGIG (reference sequence). The CDR3 DNA reads TGTGCCTGGACCGGCGGGACAGCCAATTCACCCCTCCACTTT. Protein product: CAWTGGTANSPLHF.

This clonotype was observed many times. This chain joins TRBV7-3 and TRBJ2-1, with 9 bases fitting TRBD1. CDR3 size: 16 residues. Germline V gives CDR1 SGHTA, CDR2 FQGTGA. V shed 2 bases, J shed 1 base, and the junction held 3 bases outside the gene matches. The CDR3 sequence is CASSLVGTGSYNEQFF. In DNA, the CDR3 is TGTGCCAGCAGCTTAGTGGGGACAGGGTCCTACAATGAGCAGTTCTTC.

This clonotype was seen a handful of times. The chain links TRBV5-6 to TRBJ1-5, with D unresolved. Germline V gene sequence: CDR1 SGHDT, CDR2 YYEEEE. Trimming removed 1 base from V and 4 bases from J, with 12 bases in between. This CDR3 is 15 amino acids long. The chain's CDR3 is CASSLRSSLNQPQHF. CDR3 coding DNA: TGTGCCAGCAGCTTGAGGAGTTCCTTGAATCAGCCCCAGCATTTT. Drawing the rest from reference TRBV5-6 and TRBJ1-5, the complete variable domain is DAGVTQSPTHLIKTRGQQVTLRCSPKSGHDTVSWYQQALGQGPQFIFQYYEEEERQRGNFPDRFSGHQFPNYSSELNVNALLLGDSALYLCASSLRSSLNQPQHFGDGTRLSIL.

This clonotype was found a few times. The V call is TRBV13, the J call TRBJ2-7; TRBD2 matches 7 bases. Per the germline V gene, CDR1 is PRHDT and CDR2 is FYEKMQ (reference sequence). This CDR3 is built from 15 residues. The junction had 3 bases not matched to a gene; V was cut back by 0 bases and J by 1 base. DNA of the CDR3: TGTGCCAGCAGCTTAGGCCGCGGGGGATCCTACGAGCAGTACTTC. Translation: CASSLGRGGSYEQYF.

The chain is built from TRBV4-1 and TRBJ1-6; TRBD1 matches 7 bases. The trim removed 1 base at V and 10 bases at J, leaving 7 bases unmatched. The CDR3 has 15 amino acids. Germline CDR1 and CDR2: MGHRA and YSYEKL. CDR3 region: CASSQVETGTSPLHF. The CDR3 region has the DNA TGCGCCAGCAGCCAAGTCGAGACAGGGACCTCACCCCTCCACTTT.

This clonotype appeared many times. V and J are TRBV7-8 and TRBJ2-3, with 11 bases lining up with TRBD1. Trimming removed 6 bases from V and 4 bases from J; junction bases left unmatched: 3. Germline loops: CDR1 SGHVS, CDR2 FQNEAQ. CDR3 length equals 14 residues. The CDR3 coding sequence is TGTGCCAGCAGTGGGGACAGGGGGGCAGATACGCAGTATTTT. Translated: CASSGDRGADTQYF. The whole variable domain, filled in from reference TRBV7-8 and TRBJ2-3, reads GAGVSQSPRYKVAKRGQDVALRCDPISGHVSLFWYQQALGQGPEFLTYFQNEAQLDKSGLPSDRFFAERPEGSVSTLKIQRTQQEDSAVYLCASSGDRGADTQYFGPGTRLTVL.

This clonotype was seen repeatedly, ten times or more. This chain connects TRBV5-5 to TRBJ2-7, with D hard to call. CDR1 SGHKS and CDR2 YYEKEE come from the germline V gene (reference sequence). This CDR3 has 15 amino acids. Trimming cost V 0 bases and J 2 bases, with 12 bases left between them. The CDR3: CASSLASANPYEQYF. Written as DNA, the CDR3 is TGTGCCAGCAGCTTGGCTTCAGCCAATCCCTACGAGCAGTACTTC. Full variable domain (remainder filled in from reference TRBV5-5 and TRBJ2-7): DAGVTQSPTHLIKTRGQQVTLRCSPISGHKSVSWYQQVLGQGPQFIFQYYEKEERGRGNFPDRFSARQFPNYSSELNVNALLLGDSALYLCASSLASANPYEQYFGPGTRLTVT.

This clonotype was picked up many times. J is TRBJ2-5 and V is TRBV6-5, with D uncertain. Germline V gives CDR1 MNHEY, CDR2 SVGAGI. The germline V and J ends were trimmed by 1 base and 4 bases, with 1 base remaining between them. The CDR3 is 11 amino acids. The DNA of the CDR3 is TGTGCCAGCAGTTACTTAGAGACCCAGTACTTC. Amino acids: CASSYLETQYF.

This clonotype has a handful of counts. The rearrangement uses TRBV5-1 and TRBJ2-5, with D perhaps matching TRBD1 or TRBD2 (6 bases each). V was cut by 2 bases and J by 2 bases, with 16 bases left in between. This CDR3 is 16 amino acids long. CDR1 and CDR2 (germline): SGHRS, YFSETQ. CDR3 nucleotide sequence: TGCGCCAGCAGCTTTCATCCGGGGGACAAACAAGAGACCCAGTACTTC. It translates to CASSFHPGDKQETQYF.

This clonotype occurred many times. The gene calls are TRBV28 and TRBJ2-7; D is undetermined. CDR3 size: 11 residues. CDR1 MDHEN and CDR2 SYDVKM come from the germline V gene. Trimming pared 5 bases from V and 7 bases from J, leaving 9 bases between. The CDR3 loop reads CASSVTREQYF. In DNA, the CDR3 is TGTGCCAGCAGTGTCACTCGGGAGCAGTACTTC.

This rearrangement joins TRBV6-1 to TRBJ2-5; D remains unclear. Germline V gene lookup returns CDR1 MNHNS and CDR2 SASEGT. CDR3 length equals 15 residues. V lost 2 bases, J lost 1 base, and 11 bases lay in between. CDR3 protein: CASSEWLGFQETQYF. In DNA, the CDR3 is TGTGCCAGCAGTGAATGGTTAGGGTTCCAAGAGACCCAGTACTTC.

This clonotype was counted at least ten times. The V gene is TRBV28, the J gene TRBJ2-7; TRBD2 matches 11 bases. V trimming: 6 bases; J trimming: 2 bases; junction bases outside the gene matches: 6. Looked up from germline, CDR1 is MDHEN and CDR2 is SYDVKM. The CDR3 contains 15 residues. CDR3 DNA sequence: TGTGCCAGCAGCCCTGGGACTAGCGGAACCTACGAGCAGTACTTC. It is translated as CASSPGTSGTYEQYF.

Only a few counts were recorded for this clonotype. The rearrangement links TRBV19 to TRBJ1-6; no clear D gene. The V end lost 11 bases, the J end lost 3 bases, and 14 bases lay between the germline ends. This CDR3 comprises 14 residues. CDR1 and CDR2 from the germline V gene are LNHDA and SQIVND (reference sequence). This CDR3 reads CAAKSGLYNSPLHF. CDR3 DNA: TGTGCCGCCAAATCCGGACTCTATAATTCACCCCTCCACTTT.

This clonotype was detected ten times or more. V is TRBV7-9 and J is TRBJ2-3; TRBD2 might be the D (5 bases). Germline CDR1 SEHNR, CDR2 FQNEAQ (reference sequence). Deletions cut 2 bases from V and 0 bases from J, with 9 bases between. The CDR3 runs to 15 residues. CDR3 nucleotide sequence: TGTGCCAGCAGCTTAAACGGGGAAAGCACAGATACGCAGTATTTT. Translating gives CASSLNGESTDTQYF.

This chain uses TRBV2 with TRBJ2-2; no reliable D call. V was pared by 7 bases and J by 0 bases, with 12 bases between. This CDR3 has 15 amino acids. The germline V gene has CDR1 SNHLY and CDR2 FYNNEI. Written as DNA, the CDR3 is TGTGCCAGCAACGATGTGGGCCCGAACACCGGGGAGCTGTTTTTT. Translated, it gives CASNDVGPNTGELFF. Combining the CDR3 with reference TRBV2 and TRBJ2-2 gives the whole variable domain EPEVTQTPSHQVTQMGQEVILRCVPISNHLYFYWYRQILGQKVEFLVSFYNNEISEKSEIFDDQFSVERPDGSNFTLKIRSTKLEDSAMYFCASNDVGPNTGELFFGEGSRLTVL.

This clonotype was found many times. The chain employs TRBV10-2 and TRBJ2-7; 8 nucleotides align to TRBD2. J gave up 2 bases and V 6 bases, and 9 bases lay outside the gene matches. Germline V gene lookup returns CDR1 WSHSY and CDR2 SAAADI. This CDR3 contains 15 residues. CDR3 bases: TGCGCCAGCAGCCAAATTCCGGGACTAGCCTACGAGCAGTACTTC. Its protein product is CASSQIPGLAYEQYF.

This clonotype was counted many times. The chain uses TRBV3-1 and TRBJ1-2, with a weak D call TRBD1 (5 bases). V was clipped by 0 bases and J by 5 bases, with 7 bases between them. Per the germline V gene, CDR1 is LGHDT and CDR2 is YNNKEL (reference sequence). This CDR3 has 13 residues. CDR3 nucleotide sequence: TGTGCCAGCAGCCAAGATGCAGGGTATGGCTACACCTTC. Protein product: CASSQDAGYGYTF.

This clonotype occurred a few times. Being one base from a much bigger clone, this may be a read error. The chain uses TRBV5-1 and TRBJ2-7, with 7 bases aligning to TRBD1. Germline V gene sequence: CDR1 SGHRS, CDR2 YFSETQ. There are 15 residues in the CDR3. The J segment lost 5 bases and the V segment lost 3 bases, leaving 11 bases of the junction unmatched. CDR3 loop: CASSSQAGGLDEQYF. The DNA for the CDR3 is TGCGCCAGCAGCTCGCAGGCAGGGGGATTGGACGAGCAGTACTTC.

At least ten counts were recorded for this clonotype. This chain links TRBV7-6 with TRBJ2-3; 7 bases map to TRBD2. With V trimmed by 4 bases and J by 4 bases, 11 bases remained unmatched. This CDR3 comprises 16 residues. The germline gives CDR1 SGHVS, CDR2 FNYEAQ. The CDR3 DNA reads as TGTGCCAGCAGCTCCCTCGGGGCGGGAGTGTCAGATACGCAGTATTTT. It codes for CASSSLGAGVSDTQYF.

Only a few counts were recorded for this clonotype. The chain uses TRBV5-1 and TRBJ2-7; no definite D call. V lost 3 bases and J lost 5, with 21 bases in between. The germline V gene has CDR1 SGHRS and CDR2 YFSETQ. The CDR3 consists of 16 residues. The CDR3 nucleotides are TGCGCCAGCAGCTCCTTCAATTTAGCTAACTCGGACGAGCAGTACTTC. Translated, it gives CASSSFNLANSDEQYF.

There are a few counts of this clonotype. The J gene is TRBJ2-7, the V gene TRBV10-3; D ambiguous. With 2 bases removed from V and 4 bases from J, the gap between germline ends came to 15 bases. Germline V gives CDR1 ENHRY, CDR2 SYGVKD. This CDR3 contains 15 residues. CDR3 DNA sequence: TGTGCCATCAGTGAGGGGGTGGCCAATAGGTACGAGCAGTACTTC. The encoded protein is CAISEGVANRYEQYF.

This clonotype was seen more than once but under ten times. V is TRBV28 and J is TRBJ2-1; D is perhaps TRBD1 or TRBD2 (7 bases each). V shed 8 bases and J shed 1 base, with 21 bases lying between them. This CDR3 spans 17 amino acids. Germline V gives CDR1 MDHEN, CDR2 SYDVKM. The CDR3: CASGSPTGRGSYNEQFF. The CDR3 nucleotides read TGTGCCAGCGGTTCACCGACAGGGAGGGGTTCCTACAATGAGCAGTTCTTC.